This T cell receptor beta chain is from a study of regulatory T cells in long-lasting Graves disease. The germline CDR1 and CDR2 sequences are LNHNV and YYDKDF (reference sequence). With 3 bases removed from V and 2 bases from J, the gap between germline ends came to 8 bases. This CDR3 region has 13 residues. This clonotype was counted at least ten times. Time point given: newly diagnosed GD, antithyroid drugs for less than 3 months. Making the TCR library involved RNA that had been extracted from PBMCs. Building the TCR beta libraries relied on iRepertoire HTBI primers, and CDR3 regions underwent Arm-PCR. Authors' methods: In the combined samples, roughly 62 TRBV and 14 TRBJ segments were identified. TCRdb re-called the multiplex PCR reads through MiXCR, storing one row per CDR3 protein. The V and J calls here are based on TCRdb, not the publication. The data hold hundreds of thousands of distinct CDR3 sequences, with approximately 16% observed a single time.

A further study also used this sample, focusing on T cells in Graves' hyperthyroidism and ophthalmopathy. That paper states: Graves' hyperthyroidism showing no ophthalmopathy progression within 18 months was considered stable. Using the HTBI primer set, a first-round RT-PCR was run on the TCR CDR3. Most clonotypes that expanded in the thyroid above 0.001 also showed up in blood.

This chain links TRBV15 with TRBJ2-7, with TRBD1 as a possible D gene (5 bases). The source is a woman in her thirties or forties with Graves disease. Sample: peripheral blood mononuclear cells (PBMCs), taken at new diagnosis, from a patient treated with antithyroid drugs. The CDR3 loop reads CATSSEQAYEQYF. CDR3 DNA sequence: TGTGCCACCAGCAGCGAACAGGCCTACGAGCAGTACTTC.